Shown below are 27 T cell receptor beta chains from a single sample sequenced in a study of CD4 T cells in relation to SARS-CoV-2 and coronaviruses. TCRdb's table, derived via immunoSEQ multiplex PCR, lists solely in-frame clones and lacks some. The profile shows around 54,000 clones, 92% of them singletons. The material sequenced was naive CD4+ T cells from PBMCs. Subset specified: naive CD4+ T cells isolated by negative enrichment. All receptors derive from an adult with COVID-19.

This clone appeared once. The CDR3, as DNA: TGTGCCACCAGTGACGCTAGACTAGCGGGGGCCAACAATGAGCAGTTCTTC. Protein: CATSDARLAGANNEQFF. V usage is TRBV24-1 and J usage is TRBJ2-1; 12 bases line up with TRBD2. CDR1 and CDR2 (germline): KGHDR, SFDVKD. The trim removed 4 bases at V and 5 bases at J, leaving 8 bases unmatched. CDR3 length: 17 residues.

The genes are TRBV7-8 and TRBJ2-7; D is possibly TRBD1 (5 bases). The CDR3 extends over 16 amino acids. Trimming removed 2 bases from V and 9 bases from J, with 23 bases in between. In germline, CDR1 is SGHVS, CDR2 FQNEAQ. Here the CDR3 reads CASSLWGQTDQAGQYF. DNA for the CDR3: TGTGCCAGCAGCTTATGGGGCCAGACAGACCAAGCTGGGCAGTACTTC.

This chain connects TRBV19 to TRBJ2-2, with 7 bases fitting TRBD1. The CDR3 contains 18 residues. V gave up 4 bases and J gave up 1 base; unmatched junction bases: 12. Germline CDR1 and CDR2: LNHDA and SQIVND (reference sequence). DNA of the CDR3: TGTGCCAGTAGTACTATAGAACAGGGGTTTCGGAACACCGGGGAGCTGTTTTTT. Translation: CASSTIEQGFRNTGELFF.

For the CDR3, the DNA is TGTGCTAGTGGGGGGGCGGGACAGGGTAACTACAATGAGCAGTTCTTC. It specifies CASGGAGQGNYNEQFF. This chain joins TRBV12-5 and TRBJ2-1; 9 nucleotides align to TRBD1. The CDR3 is made up of 16 amino acids. V shed 6 bases and J 3 bases; nucleotides not matched to a gene: 9. The germline V gene has CDR1 LGHNT and CDR2 FRNRAP.

This clone was observed a handful of times. The chain couples TRBV4-2 to TRBJ2-2; a weak D match, TRBD1 (6 bases). CDR3 length: 14 amino acids. Germline V gives CDR1 LGHNA, CDR2 YNFKEQ. V lost 1 base and J lost 5, with 8 bases in between. CDR3 sequence: CASSQGGQTGELFF. CDR3 sequence (DNA): TGTGCCAGCAGCCAAGGGGGGCAAACCGGGGAGCTGTTTTTT.

The rearrangement links TRBV3-1 (or the pseudogene TRBV3-2) to TRBJ2-3, with D possibly TRBD2 on 6 matching bases. The CDR3 extends over 20 amino acids. Germline V lookup: CDR1 LGHDT, CDR2 YNNKEL (reference sequence). V lost 2 bases, J lost 0 bases, and 24 bases lay in between. The CDR3: CASSQFVLDPADYSTDTQYF. In DNA form, the CDR3 reads TGTGCCAGCAGCCAATTCGTCCTTGACCCAGCGGACTATAGCACAGATACGCAGTATTTT.

The J gene is TRBJ2-5, the V gene TRBV12-3 or TRBV12-4; D gene ambiguous. Trimming left V 3 bases short and J 3 bases short, with 2 bases between. The CDR3 length is 11 residues. The CDR3 sequence is CASSFEETQYF. DNA for the CDR3: TGTGCCAGCAGTTTTGAAGAGACCCAGTACTTC.

The gene calls are TRBV6-5 and TRBJ2-7; 7 bases are a match to TRBD1. J was trimmed by 4 bases and V by 7 bases; bases with no gene match: 4. The CDR3 is 12 amino acids. The germline CDR1 and CDR2 sequences are MNHEY and SVGAGI. As DNA, the CDR3 is TGTGCCAGCAAAGGGGGCGCTTACGAGCAGTACTTC. Its protein product is CASKGGAYEQYF.

In nucleotides, the CDR3 is TGTGCCAGCCTCCCCCTAGCGGGATACAATGAGCAGTTCTTC. The encoded protein is CASLPLAGYNEQFF. This chain links TRBV28 with TRBJ2-1; TRBD2 matches 9 bases. Germline V gene lookup returns CDR1 MDHEN and CDR2 SYDVKM. The CDR3 has 14 amino acids. The ends lost 8 bases at V and 4 bases at J; junction bases unmatched: 6.

This clone was seen only once. This chain joins TRBV10-3 and TRBJ2-7; 9 bases agree with TRBD1. The CDR3 consists of 15 residues. Per the germline V gene, CDR1 is ENHRY and CDR2 is SYGVKD. V lost 0 bases and J lost 4; bases outside the gene matches: 4. The CDR3 region is CAISESGTGRYEQYF. CDR3 nucleotide sequence: TGTGCCATCAGTGAGTCGGGGACAGGGAGGTACGAGCAGTACTTC.

This sequence joins TRBV7-8 and TRBJ2-2; TRBD1 might be the D (5 bases). The V end lost 3 bases, the J end lost 5 bases, and 13 bases lay between the germline ends. Germline assignment: CDR1 SGHVS and CDR2 FQNEAQ. The CDR3 runs to 15 residues. The CDR3 sequence: CASSFGASGTGELFF. The CDR3 DNA follows: TGTGCCAGCAGCTTCGGTGCCTCAGGGACCGGGGAGCTGTTTTTT.

The chain combines TRBV5-1 with TRBJ2-2; perhaps TRBD2 as D (5 bases). Trimming took 0 bases from V and 6 from J, leaving 12 bases between them. This CDR3 has 15 amino acids. Germline CDR1 is SGHRS and CDR2 is YFSETQ. The CDR3 sequence: CASSLGSGSAGELFF. As DNA, the CDR3 is TGCGCCAGCAGCTTGGGGTCGGGATCGGCCGGGGAGCTGTTTTTT.

V and J are TRBV5-1 and TRBJ2-6; the D is unclear. With 0 bases removed from V and 0 bases from J, the gap between germline ends came to 4 bases. The germline V gene has CDR1 SGHRS and CDR2 YFSETQ. CDR3 length: 15 residues. The CDR3 nucleotides read TGCGCCAGCAGCTTGGAGGTCTCTGGGGCCAACGTCCTGACTTTC. Its translation: CASSLEVSGANVLTF.

This clone appeared a single time. V gene TRBV13 combines with J gene TRBJ2-7, with no clear D. Germline V gives CDR1 PRHDT, CDR2 FYEKMQ (reference sequence). CDR3 length: 14 residues. Deletions cut 2 bases from V and 2 bases from J, with 10 bases between. CDR3 DNA: TGTGCCAGCAGCTTACAGGACCTACCCTACGAGCAGTACTTC. Protein sequence: CASSLQDLPYEQYF.

This rearrangement joins TRBV23-1 to TRBJ2-1; TRBD1 is a possible D gene (6 bases). TRBV23-1 is an open reading frame, and its role is uncertain. CDR3 length: 18 amino acids. V shed 2 bases and J shed 3 bases, with 20 bases lying between them. The CDR3 region has the DNA TGCGCCAGCAGTCAACCCAACAGGGACATCCCTGTCTACAATGAGCAGTTCTTC. It codes for CASSQPNRDIPVYNEQFF.

The CDR3 protein is CASSIRALYGYTF. CDR3 DNA: TGTGCCAGTAGTATCCGGGCCCTCTATGGCTACACCTTC. V is TRBV19 and J is TRBJ1-2, with no clear D. V dropped 3 bases and J dropped 4 bases, with 9 bases sitting between them. CDR3 size: 13 residues. Germline lookup yields CDR1 LNHDA and CDR2 SQIVND (reference sequence).

This clone occurred once. The CDR3 nucleotides are TGTGCCAGCAGCCCGAGGACTAGCGGGAGTCCTTTCTCCTACGAGCAGTACTTC. Its translation is CASSPRTSGSPFSYEQYF. The chain employs TRBV9 and TRBJ2-7; 13 bases are shared with TRBD2. The V gene's germline CDR1 is SGDLS and CDR2 YYNGEE. V was clipped by 4 bases and J by 0 bases; unmatched bases: 10. This CDR3 is 18 amino acids long.

This clone was recorded once. The chain is built from TRBV6-2 or TRBV6-3 and TRBJ2-3, with D maybe TRBD2 (6 bases). Germline assignment: CDR1 MNHEY and CDR2 SVGEGT. The CDR3 loop spans 14 amino acids. The V gene lost 5 bases and the J gene lost 2 bases, with 11 bases spanning the gap. CDR3 DNA: TGTGCCAGCAGTGCTGGACTACCCACAGATACGCAGTATTTT. The encoded protein is CASSAGLPTDTQYF.

The chain has TRBV4-1 and TRBJ2-3; D is possibly TRBD2 (7 bases). This CDR3 is built from 17 residues. Germline CDR1 reads MGHRA; CDR2 reads YSYEKL. Trimming removed 1 base at V and 0 bases at J, with 14 bases between. This chain's CDR3 is CASSQGRGRASTDTQYF. The DNA for the CDR3 is TGCGCCAGCAGCCAAGGAAGGGGGAGGGCTAGCACAGATACGCAGTATTTT.

The chain has TRBV15 and TRBJ2-2; D is unresolved. Trimming stripped 1 base from V and 5 bases from J, with 14 bases between. Germline V gene data show CDR1 as LNHNV and CDR2 as YYDKDF (reference sequence). This CDR3 region has 16 residues. The CDR3 DNA reads as TGTGCCACCAGCAGAGTACGCGATAGATTGACCGGGGAGCTGTTTTTT. It translates to CATSRVRDRLTGELFF. The whole variable domain, remainder taken from reference TRBV15 and TRBJ2-2, is DAMVIQNPRYQVTQFGKPVTLSCSQTLNHNVMYWYQQKSSQAPKLLFHYYDKDFNNEADTPDNFQSRRPNTSFCFLDIRSPGLGDTAMYLCATSRVRDRLTGELFFGEGSRLTVL.

CDR3 region: CASSEAIQIVQQTGYTF. CDR3 bases: TGTGCCAGCAGTGAAGCGATTCAAATCGTACAGCAGACCGGCTACACCTTC. The chain carries TRBV6-1 and TRBJ1-2; D ambiguous. CDR1 and CDR2 (germline): MNHNS, SASEGT. V dropped 0 bases and J dropped 8 bases, with 22 bases sitting between them. The CDR3 loop spans 17 amino acids.

The chain recombines TRBV11-3 with TRBJ2-2; D tentatively fits TRBD1 or TRBD2 (5 bases each). The CDR3 extends over 18 amino acids. The V and J ends lost 5 bases and 1 base respectively, with 20 bases between them. Germline CDR1 SGHNT, CDR2 YENEEA. The DNA of the CDR3 is TGTGCCAGCAGCCTACCCCGGGGCCAGATGATGAACACCGGGGAGCTGTTTTTT. Amino acid sequence: CASSLPRGQMMNTGELFF.

The V call is TRBV24-1, the J call TRBJ2-6, with a possible D match to TRBD1 (6 bases). Germline V gene data show CDR1 as KGHDR and CDR2 as SFDVKD. V shed 4 bases and J shed 0 bases, with 15 bases lying between them. The CDR3 extends over 18 amino acids. CDR3 sequence (DNA): TGTGCCACCAGTGACTTACAGGGAACCCGCTCTGGGGCCAACGTCCTGACTTTC. Translation gives CATSDLQGTRSGANVLTF.

V is TRBV12-3 or TRBV12-4 and J is TRBJ1-1; D is undetermined. This CDR3 is 13 amino acids long. V was cut by 2 bases and J by 0 bases, with 4 bases left in between. Here the CDR3 reads CASSLRVNTEAFF. The CDR3 coding sequence is TGTGCCAGCAGTTTAAGGGTGAACACTGAAGCTTTCTTT.

The chain links TRBV7-2 to TRBJ2-2; the D gene is possibly TRBD2 (6 bases). This CDR3 has 14 residues. V gave up 3 bases and J gave up 4 bases, with 9 bases separating them. Germline assignment: CDR1 SGHTA and CDR2 FQGNSA. CDR3 nucleotides: TGTGCCAGCAGCTTTCTAGCGTCCACCGGGGAGCTGTTTTTT. This codes for CASSFLASTGELFF.

The chain's CDR3 is CASSLDRSSNEFF. The CDR3 DNA sequence: TGTGCCAGCAGCTTAGATCGGTCTAGCAATGAGTTCTTC. The V and J genes are TRBV11-2 and TRBJ2-1; a weak D match, TRBD2 (5 bases). V dropped 0 bases and J dropped 14 bases, with 14 bases sitting between them. Germline V lookup: CDR1 SGHAT, CDR2 FQNNGV. The CDR3 has 13 amino acids.

This chain connects TRBV18 to TRBJ2-2; TRBD2 matches 7 bases. Unmatched junction bases numbered 0, after V lost 1 base and J lost 7 bases. Germline V lookup: CDR1 KGHSH, CDR2 LQKENI. This CDR3 contains 13 residues. Written as DNA, the CDR3 is TGTGCCAGCTCACCACAGCGGGACGGGGAGCTGTTTTTT. Translating gives CASSPQRDGELFF.